The TCR beta chain described here comes from a study of blood T cells in healthy people across ages. Notes on the study in general: Diversity was higher, and naive CD4+ cells more numerous, in long-lived donors than in aged donors. With age, beta diversity per million T cells declined roughly linearly, significantly by 40.

The germline V gene has CDR1 MNHEY and CDR2 SVGEGT. Unmatched junction bases numbered 3, after V lost 1 base and J lost 2 bases. This CDR3 spans 15 amino acids. In regard to this clonotype: Its target is unknown.

Together with a sample-barcoded 5' primer, a J-beta primer mix was included in a second PCR lasting roughly 6 to 12 cycles. Carrying 12 random nucleotides, a template-switch adaptor labeled each individual cDNA molecule. Each CDR3 protein gets one entry after TCRdb re-called the 5' RACE reads with MiXCR. Here the sample spans about 1.5 million distinct CDR3 sequences, under 55% being singletons. V usage is TRBV6-2 or TRBV6-3 and J usage is TRBJ2-3; 7 bases match TRBD2. The sequencing sample was made of blood. The origin of this receptor is a woman between 18 and 30 years old in good health. CDR3 residues: CASSYWEGPTDTQYF. The CDR3, as DNA: TGTGCCAGCAGTTACTGGGAGGGCCCCACAGATACGCAGTATTTT.